This record looks at one T cell receptor (beta chain) sequence and its context. V was shortened by 2 bases and J by 3 bases, with 14 bases between the two germline ends. In germline, CDR1 is SGHTA, CDR2 FQGTGA. There are 15 residues in the CDR3. The data are from a study of cytomegalovirus exposure and HLA in healthy donors. PCR used 60 Vbeta primers and 13 Jbeta primers. The data were produced by immunoSEQ multiplex PCR, yet TCRdb's version contains in-frame clones alone and is incomplete. The repertoire holds 100,000 to 150,000 clones, 80% seen once, with 1% in the top ten. The receptor was derived from a man in his forties in good health and CMV-seronegative. The rearrangement uses TRBV7-3 and TRBJ2-7; D might be TRBD2 (6 bases). The sample consisted of PBMCs. The CDR3 DNA sequence: TGTGCCAGCAGCTTAGGAGGGCCCTCGGGCTACGAGCAGTACTTC. Protein product: CASSLGGPSGYEQYF.